This T cell receptor beta chain was captured by sequencing in a study of blood T cell repertoires in COVID-19. The overall study: Acute-phase and convalescent COVID-19 samples originated in the United States, Italy and Spain. PBMCs, B-cell-depleted T cells, or T cells provided the cDNA or gDNA that made up the material.

In the authors' methods: Estimation of nucleated cell counts was performed using reference gene primer amplification. Assay used: immunoSEQ multiplex PCR; TCRdb lists only in-frame clones, some missing. The V and J calls and clone size come from that table; D and trimming were worked out from the DNA. The sample includes 110,000 or so clones, roughly 85% of them seen just once. This CDR3 contains 14 residues. V lost 0 bases and J lost 7, with 10 bases in between. Germline-derived CDR1 and CDR2 are SGHAT and FQNNGV. Sequencing was done on a sample of peripheral blood. J is TRBJ2-1 and V is TRBV11-2; D possibly corresponds to TRBD1 (5 bases). This sequence originates from a human donor in a cohort sampled during active COVID-19. CDR3 DNA: TGTGCCAGCAGCTTAGACAGGGTTGGTAATGAGCAGTTCTTC. This encodes CASSLDRVGNEQFF.